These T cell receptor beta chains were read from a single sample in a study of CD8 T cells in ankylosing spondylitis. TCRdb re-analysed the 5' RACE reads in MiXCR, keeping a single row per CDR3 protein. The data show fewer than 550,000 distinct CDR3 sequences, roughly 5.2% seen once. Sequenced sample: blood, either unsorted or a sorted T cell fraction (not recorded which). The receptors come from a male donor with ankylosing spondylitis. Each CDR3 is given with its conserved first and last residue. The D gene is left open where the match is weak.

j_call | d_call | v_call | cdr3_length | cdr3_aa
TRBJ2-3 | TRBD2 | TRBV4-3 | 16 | CASSQIAGGSTDTQYF
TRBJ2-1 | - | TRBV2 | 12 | CASSERLHEQFF
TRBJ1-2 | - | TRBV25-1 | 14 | CASSEYGRGYGYTF
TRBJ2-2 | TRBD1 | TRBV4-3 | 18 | CASSLGTGAPSVAGELFF
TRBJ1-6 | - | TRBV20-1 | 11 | CSARRGSPLHF
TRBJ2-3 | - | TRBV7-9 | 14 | CASSLYGGGSTQYF
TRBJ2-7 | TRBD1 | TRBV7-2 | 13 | CASSTDRVDEQYF
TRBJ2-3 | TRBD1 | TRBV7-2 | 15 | CASSGDRGLGDTQYF
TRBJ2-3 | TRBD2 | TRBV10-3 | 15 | CAISERLAGGHTQYF
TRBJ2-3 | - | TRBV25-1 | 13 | CAISVRVGDTQYF
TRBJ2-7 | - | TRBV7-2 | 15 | CASSPGTVQPYEQYF
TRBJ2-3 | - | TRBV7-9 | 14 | CASSLGGNTDTQYF
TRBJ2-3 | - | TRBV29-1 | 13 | CSLLLGGTDTQYF
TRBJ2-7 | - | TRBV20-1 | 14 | CSASMAFFSYEQYF
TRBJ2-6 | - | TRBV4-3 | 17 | CASSQDGKFSGANVLTF
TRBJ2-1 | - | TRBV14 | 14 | CASSQLALVGEQFF
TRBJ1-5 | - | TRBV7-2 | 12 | CASSSFNQPQHF
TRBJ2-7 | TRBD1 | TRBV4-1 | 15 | CASSHFGTGDGEQYF
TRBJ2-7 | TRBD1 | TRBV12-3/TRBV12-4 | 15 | CASREGTGLTYEQYF
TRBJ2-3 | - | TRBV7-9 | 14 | CASSFVPLWVSQYF
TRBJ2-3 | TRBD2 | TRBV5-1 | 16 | CASSFGLAGESDTQYF
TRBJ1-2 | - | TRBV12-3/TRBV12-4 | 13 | CASSKGGDYGYTF
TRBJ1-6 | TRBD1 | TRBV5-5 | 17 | CASSRPQGSSYNSPLHF
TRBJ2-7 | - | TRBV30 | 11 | CAWSVGGEQYF
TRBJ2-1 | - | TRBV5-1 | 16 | CASSSTGWGGYNEQFF
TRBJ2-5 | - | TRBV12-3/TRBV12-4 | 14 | CASSLDAGGETQYF
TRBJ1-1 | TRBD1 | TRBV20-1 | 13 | CSVRDREVTEAFF
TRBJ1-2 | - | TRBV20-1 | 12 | CRTTAPPYGYTF
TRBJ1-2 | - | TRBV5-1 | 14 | CASSFLKDGGGYTF
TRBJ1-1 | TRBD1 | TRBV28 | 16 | CASTTRDRASNTEAFF
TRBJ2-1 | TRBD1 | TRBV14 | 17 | CASSQVAMGQGPNEGFF
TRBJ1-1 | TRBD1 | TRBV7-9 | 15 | CASSLGQGGYEEAFF
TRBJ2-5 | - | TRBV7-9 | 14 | CASSSLTTEETQYF
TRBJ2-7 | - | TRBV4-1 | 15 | CASSPGTLRSYEQYF
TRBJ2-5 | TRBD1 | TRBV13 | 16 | CASSWSPDRGQETQYF
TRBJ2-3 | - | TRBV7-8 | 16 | CASSLAAGRFSDTQYF
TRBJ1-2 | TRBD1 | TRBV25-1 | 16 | CASSDPGTGEAYGYTF
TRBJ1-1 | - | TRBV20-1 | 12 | CSGGRRDTEAFF
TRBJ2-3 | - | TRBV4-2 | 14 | CASSQGGATDTQYF
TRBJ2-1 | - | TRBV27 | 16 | CASSFVGGRAFNEQFF
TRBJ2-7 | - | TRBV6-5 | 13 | CASSYSGNYEQYF
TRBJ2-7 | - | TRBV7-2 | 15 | CASSLGSGFYYEQYF
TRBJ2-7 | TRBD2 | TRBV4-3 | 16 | CASSLRLAGEPYEQYF
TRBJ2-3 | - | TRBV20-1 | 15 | CSARESRSSTDTQYF
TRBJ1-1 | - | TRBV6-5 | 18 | CASSYWAHRDRTYTEAFF
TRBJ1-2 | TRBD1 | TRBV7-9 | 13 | CASSFGTGYGYTF
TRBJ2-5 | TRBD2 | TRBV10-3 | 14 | CAISPAGGQETQYF
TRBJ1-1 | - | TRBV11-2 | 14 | CASSLGRGNTETFF
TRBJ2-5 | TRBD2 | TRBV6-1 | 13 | CATPLGGGETQYF
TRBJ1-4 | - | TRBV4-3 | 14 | CASSPHGANEKLFF
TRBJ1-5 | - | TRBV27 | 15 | CASSFGRYSNQPQHF
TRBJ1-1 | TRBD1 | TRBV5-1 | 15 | CASSPDGDSGTEAFF
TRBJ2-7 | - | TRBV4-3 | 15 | CASSQDLTGDYEQYF
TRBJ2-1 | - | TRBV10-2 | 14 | CASSRTGRYNEQFF
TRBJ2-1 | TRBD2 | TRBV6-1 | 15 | CASSEVAGGPGEQFF
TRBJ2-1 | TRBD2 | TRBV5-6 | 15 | CASTLLAGGHNEQFF
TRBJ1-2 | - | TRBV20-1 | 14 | CSARDSTEFYGYTF
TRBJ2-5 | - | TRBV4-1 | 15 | CASSQVGWIQETQYF